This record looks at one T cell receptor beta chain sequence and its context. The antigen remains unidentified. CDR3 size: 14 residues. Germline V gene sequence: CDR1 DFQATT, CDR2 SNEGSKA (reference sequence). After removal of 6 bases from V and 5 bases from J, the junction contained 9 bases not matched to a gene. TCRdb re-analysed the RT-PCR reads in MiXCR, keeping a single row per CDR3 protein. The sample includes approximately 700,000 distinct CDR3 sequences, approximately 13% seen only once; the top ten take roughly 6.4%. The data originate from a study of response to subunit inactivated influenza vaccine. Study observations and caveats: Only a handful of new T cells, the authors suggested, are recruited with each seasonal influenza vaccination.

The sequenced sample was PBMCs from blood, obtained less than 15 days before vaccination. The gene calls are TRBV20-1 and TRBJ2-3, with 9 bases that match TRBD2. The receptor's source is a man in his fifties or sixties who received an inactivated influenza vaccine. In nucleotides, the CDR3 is TGCAGTGCGCGACAAAGCGGGAGGTTAGATACGCAGTATTTT. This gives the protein CSARQSGRLDTQYF.